Below, 16 T cell receptor beta chains from the same sample are listed, as sequenced in a study of blood T cell repertoires in COVID-19. Using immunoSEQ multiplex PCR, the repertoire was profiled, and TCRdb retains in-frame clones only, with some absent. In the table there are about 47,000 clones, approximately 86% of which are singletons. The sequencing input was peripheral blood. The receptors stem from a man between 45 and 60 years old with active COVID-19.

CDR3 in amino acids: CASSLRDRGRGGIDEKLFF. The CDR3, as DNA: TGTGCCAGCAGCCTCCGGGACAGGGGGCGCGGCGGGATAGATGAAAAACTGTTTTTT. The chain recombines TRBV7-6 with TRBJ1-4; 12 bases align to TRBD1. The ends lost 5 bases at V and 6 bases at J; junction bases unmatched: 16. CDR3 size: 19 residues. The germline CDR1 and CDR2 sequences are SGHVS and FNYEAQ.

The V call is TRBV10-1, the J call TRBJ1-2, with a possible D match to TRBD1 (5 bases). V was shortened by 5 bases and J by 4 bases, with 11 bases between the two germline ends. CDR3 length equals 13 residues. The germline V gene encodes CDR1 WNHNN and CDR2 SYGVQD (reference sequence). The CDR3 is CASSPGDLYGYTF. CDR3 in DNA: TGCGCCAGCAGTCCGGGGGACCTCTATGGCTACACCTTC.

This clone was counted once. The chain carries TRBV6-4 and TRBJ1-6, with D perhaps matching TRBD1 (5 bases). This CDR3 has 13 amino acids. V was clipped by 5 bases and J by 7 bases, with 9 bases between them. The germline gives CDR1 MRHNA, CDR2 SNTAGT. As DNA, the CDR3 is TGTGCCAGCAGTATACAGGTGAATTCACCCCTCCACTTT. Translating gives CASSIQVNSPLHF.

The chain has TRBV7-9 and TRBJ1-3; 9 bases agree with TRBD1. V lost 2 bases and J lost 0; bases outside the gene matches: 5. This CDR3 spans 17 amino acids. Germline V CDR1 and CDR2: SEHNR, FQNEAQ (reference sequence). In DNA form, the CDR3 reads TGTGCCAGCAGCTTAACAGGACAGGGGACCTCTGGAAACACCATATATTTT. Protein product: CASSLTGQGTSGNTIYF.

V usage is TRBV3-1 (or the pseudogene TRBV3-2) and J usage is TRBJ1-2; 8 bases match TRBD1. The germline CDR1 and CDR2 sequences are LGHDT and YNNKEL (reference sequence). The CDR3 contains 14 residues. V lost 4 bases and J lost 2; bases outside the gene matches: 3. DNA for the CDR3: TGTGCCAGCAGCCCGCGGACAGGGAACTATGGCTACACCTTC. This encodes CASSPRTGNYGYTF.

This chain uses TRBV5-6 with TRBJ2-1; D unclear. Trimming took off 6 bases at V and 4 bases at J, with 14 bases between the two ends. This CDR3 spans 14 amino acids. CDR1 SGHDT and CDR2 YYEEEE come from the germline V gene. The CDR3 reads CASNERLSYNEQFF. The DNA for the CDR3 is TGTGCCAGCAACGAGAGGCTGTCGTACAATGAGCAGTTCTTC.

The chain uses TRBV14 and TRBJ1-5; tentative D call: TRBD1 (5 bases). The germline CDR1 and CDR2 sequences are SGHDN and FVKESK. The CDR3 covers 13 residues. The ends were cut back, 4 bases at V and 4 bases at J, with 8 bases in the middle. CDR3 DNA sequence: TGTGCCAGCAGCCTGACAGCTAATCAGCCCCAGCATTTT. Translating it yields CASSLTANQPQHF. Variable domain in full (rest from reference TRBV14 and TRBJ1-5): EAGVTQFPSHSVIEKGQTVTLRCDPISGHDNLYWYRRVMGKEIKFLLHFVKESKQDESGMPNNRFLAERTGGTYSTLKVQPAELEDSGVYFCASSLTANQPQHFGDGTRLSIL.

The V gene is TRBV11-2, the J gene TRBJ2-2, with D hard to call. V lost 6 bases to trimming and J lost 2 bases, with 4 bases between them. The CDR3 has 12 amino acids. Germline CDR1 is SGHAT and CDR2 is FQNNGV. The chain's CDR3 is CASSLNTGELFF. The CDR3 nucleotides read TGTGCCAGCAGTCTAAACACCGGGGAGCTGTTTTTT. The whole variable domain, filled in from reference TRBV11-2 and TRBJ2-2, reads EAGVAQSPRYKIIEKRQSVAFWCNPISGHATLYWYQQILGQGPKLLIQFQNNGVVDDSQLPKDRFSAERLKGVDSTLKIQPAKLEDSAVYLCASSLNTGELFFGEGSRLTVL.

This chain connects TRBV9 to TRBJ2-2; the match to TRBD1 covers 7 bases. V lost 0 bases to trimming and J lost 5 bases; unmatched junction nucleotides: 13. The length of the CDR3 is 18 residues. CDR1 is SGDLS and CDR2 is YYNGEE in the germline V gene. CDR3 amino acids: CASSVGGTASKMTGELFF. CDR3 DNA: TGTGCCAGCAGCGTAGGGGGGACAGCCAGCAAAATGACCGGGGAGCTGTTTTTT.

V and J are TRBV11-3 and TRBJ2-1, with TRBD1 identical over 8 bases. V dropped 5 bases and J dropped 15; count of bases not matched to a gene: 9. The germline gives CDR1 SGHNT, CDR2 YENEEA. The CDR3 loop spans 12 amino acids. CDR3 amino acids: CASSGQGLGSFF. CDR3 in DNA: TGTGCCAGCAGCGGACAGGGTTTAGGGTCGTTCTTC. Combining the CDR3 with reference TRBV11-3 and TRBJ2-1 gives the whole variable domain EAGVVQSPRYKIIEKKQPVAFWCNPISGHNTLYWYLQNLGQGPELLIRYENEEAVDDSQLPKDRFSAERLKGVDSTLKIQPAELGDSAVYLCASSGQGLGSFFGPGTRLTVL.

J is TRBJ1-1 and V is TRBV5-4, with D hard to call. The germline CDR1 and CDR2 sequences are SGHNT and YYREEE (reference sequence). The CDR3 has 13 amino acids. V was shortened by 5 bases and J by 0 bases, with 8 bases between the two germline ends. The CDR3 region is CASSPNLNTEAFF. The CDR3 DNA sequence: TGTGCCAGCAGTCCGAACTTGAACACTGAAGCTTTCTTT.

The chain has TRBV7-8 and TRBJ1-2, with D unclear. Germline assignment: CDR1 SGHVS and CDR2 FQNEAQ. This CDR3 spans 13 amino acids. The ends were cut back, 4 bases at V and 4 bases at J, with 10 bases in the middle. The CDR3 is CASSSTPGYGYTF. CDR3 DNA sequence: TGTGCCAGCAGCTCAACCCCCGGCTATGGCTACACCTTC.

The rearrangement joins TRBV7-2 to TRBJ2-1; 10 nucleotides agree with TRBD2. Germline trimming cut 0 bases from V and 7 bases from J; bases unmatched to any gene: 9. The CDR3 spans 17 residues. Germline CDR1 is SGHTA and CDR2 is FQGNSA. This chain's CDR3 is CASSLALPAGGGNEQFF. Here the CDR3 DNA reads TGTGCCAGCAGCTTAGCGCTGCCAGCGGGGGGGGGTAATGAGCAGTTCTTC. Full variable domain (missing parts from reference TRBV7-2 and TRBJ2-1): GAGVSQSPSNKVTEKGKDVELRCDPISGHTALYWYRQSLGQGLEFLIYFQGNSAPDKSGLPSDRFSAERTGGSVSTLTIQRTQQEDSAVYLCASSLALPAGGGNEQFFGPGTRLTVL.

The chain combines TRBV6-5 with TRBJ1-2; D is unresolved. The germline CDR1 and CDR2 sequences are MNHEY and SVGAGI. This CDR3 spans 14 amino acids. The V gene lost 6 bases and the J gene lost 8 bases, with 19 bases spanning the gap. The CDR3 region has the DNA TGTGCCAGCAGCAAGGTCGGCCTAGAATTAGGCTACACCTTC. Its protein is CASSKVGLELGYTF.

This clone was counted a single time. The chain is built from TRBV11-2 and TRBJ2-7, with D maybe TRBD1 (5 bases). The length of the CDR3 is 10 residues. V was pared by 4 bases and J by 13 bases, with 11 bases between. Looked up from germline, CDR1 is SGHAT and CDR2 is FQNNGV. The CDR3 here is CASSSGAAYF. Here the CDR3 DNA reads TGTGCCAGCAGCTCTGGGGCCGCCTACTTC. The full variable domain, completed using reference TRBV11-2 and TRBJ2-7, is EAGVAQSPRYKIIEKRQSVAFWCNPISGHATLYWYQQILGQGPKLLIQFQNNGVVDDSQLPKDRFSAERLKGVDSTLKIQPAKLEDSAVYLCASSSGAAYFGPGTRLTVT.

The chain employs TRBV5-4 and TRBJ1-2; D is possibly TRBD1 (5 bases). The CDR3 length is 15 residues. Trimming shortened V by 4 bases and J by 0 bases, and 13 bases separated the two germline ends. CDR1 SGHNT and CDR2 YYREEE come from the germline V gene (reference sequence). CDR3 amino acids: CASSPGRAANYGYTF. Here the CDR3 DNA reads TGTGCCAGCAGCCCCGGCAGGGCCGCTAACTATGGCTACACCTTC.